The T cell receptor (beta chain) described here comes from a study of shared clonotypes between healthy human individuals (dated by TCRdb to about 2020). Study-level background: The cohort included a few men and two women between 18 and 49 years of age. To estimate repertoire size and how much clonotypes are shared between individuals, the study performed deep sequencing of blood TCR repertoires from a handful of healthy adults. To increase sequencing depth and limit assay-specific biases, different laboratories used diverse techniques to prepare libraries and sequence TCR repertoires. Per donor, three plates each were used for CD4 naive and CD4 memory, two for CD8 naive, and one for CD8 memory. Each donor's leukapheresis produced roughly between about 0.8 and 8.9 billion PBMCs.

Using the deep immunoSEQ assay, multiplex PCR amplified TCR CDR3 regions from genomic DNA. For each cell subset, the extracted genomic DNA was distributed evenly across all wells of several immunoSEQ 96-well plates, and each plate served as one replicate. For sorted subsets, each replicate PCR was loaded with 200 to 250 ng genomic DNA, equivalent to approximately 27,000 T cell genomes. The purified libraries were quantified using a Qubit 3.0 fluorometer, sized with a Bioanalyzer 2100, and then quantified again using the KAPA Library Quantification kit. Each immunoSEQ 96-well plate was sequenced on its own single-read 150-cycle Illumina NextSeq 550 flow cell. On the authors' methods: The immunoSEQ output contained only junctional sequences without quality scores, so filtering could not match that applied to full-length reads. Sequences were annotated with PyIR, a Python wrapper for IgBLAST v1.9, and V/J genes and CDR3 were assigned using IMGT germline references. Reads with weak V/J assignments (E-value above 1e-6), missing CDR3, stop codons, out-of-frame junctions, or ambiguous translated residues were removed. V3J clonotypes were defined as sequences sharing an identical inferred V gene, J gene, and CDR3 amino acid sequence. Percentage overlap between repertoires was calculated by dividing the number of shared unique clonotypes by the size of the smaller repertoire. RTK rarefaction, the Chao1 estimator, and Recon v2.1 estimates of unobserved clonotypes were used to assess repertoire richness. Generation probabilities for all TCRbeta clonotypes obtained by the gDNA method from a few donors were computed using OLGA. TCRdb retrieved this table from immuneACCESS and kept in-frame rearrangements only. Not all clones are present; in checked studies, unresolved V genes account for under half, and no reason is known for the remainder. The V and J calls and clone size come from that table; D and trimming were worked out from the DNA. This sample holds 90,000 to 150,000 clones; about 63% were observed only once. Roughly a quarter of the sample goes to the ten largest clones.

Trimming leaves V shorter by 5 bases and J shorter by 5 bases, with the junction holding 5 bases beyond the gene matches. The germline V gene (reference sequence) supplies CDR1 SEHNR and CDR2 FQNEAQ. The cysteine opens and the phenylalanine closes a CDR3 of 15 amino acids. The sequence is cut down to CDR3 DNA, 45 bases in frame from base 1. The donors were healthy, HIV-negative adults with no recently reported acute infections or vaccinations. Every donor was a Caucasian adult residing in Nashville, Tennessee, USA. CD8 memory samples were composed of magnetically selected CD45RO+ cells combined with CCR7-negative CD45RA+ effector memory (TemRA) cells. Blood was obtained by leukapheresis, after which PBMCs were separated by Ficoll-Histopaque density gradient centrifugation and cryopreserved in liquid nitrogen vapor phase. Purity and quantity of every magnetically sorted T cell population were checked by analytical flow cytometry. From each sorted fraction, genomic DNA was isolated and quantified by UV absorbance on a Nanodrop 2000c.

Concerning this clone: There is no known antigen for this receptor. It has no much larger one-base neighbor in the sample; base qualities were not kept.

Overall study outcomes, separate from this receptor: Sampling was restricted to blood, and TCR repertoires in tissues likely differ from the TCR repertoires found in blood. Because the study included a small number of donors, the genetic and exposure-history diversity represented was limited. Higher generation probabilities were observed for clonotypes shared by all four sorted-subset donors than for non-shared clonotypes. Even with the large sequencing depth, rarefaction of the sorted-subset datasets indicated that sequencing was incomplete. Pairwise subsampling indicated that sequencing depth was expected to affect the degree of clonotype sharing among donors. Larger estimated clonotype richness was generally found for naive subsets than for memory subsets. When a handful of donors were compared, the shared fraction of clonotypes was around 5% for naive CD4, 3.5% to 4% for naive CD8, 2.3% for memory CD4, and 0.35% to 0.4% for memory CD8.

The sequenced material came from memory CD8+ T cells sorted from blood. What this sample's cell subset or site label stands for: CD45RO+ cells pooled with CCR7-negative TemRA cells. This sequence uses TRBV7-9 and TRBJ2-2; 10 middle bases align to TRBD1. This TCR derives from a woman younger than 45 in good health. The CDR3 region: CASSPGQGWTGELFF. The DNA sequence reads TGTGCCAGCAGCCCGGGACAGGGGTGGACCGGGGAGCTGTTTTTT.